Each of the 32 T cell receptor beta chains below was sequenced from the same sample in a study of neurological immune-mediated disorders. TCRdb ran MiXCR on the 5' RACE reads and lists one entry per CDR3 protein. The sample lists 50,000 or so distinct CDR3 sequences; about a tenth were seen once. The material sequenced was PBMCs. The receptors were sampled from a woman aged 40 to 55 with HTLV-1-associated myelopathy (HAM/TSP).

The CDR3 sequence: CASSQRSGDTDTQYF. Written as DNA, the CDR3 is TGTGCCAGCAGCCAAAGGTCAGGAGACACAGATACGCAGTATTTT. The chain links TRBV3-1 to TRBJ2-3; D is ambiguous. The CDR3 covers 15 residues. The germline gives CDR1 LGHDT, CDR2 YNNKEL (reference sequence). V lost 2 bases, J lost 2 bases, and 11 bases lay in between.

With respect to this clonotype: A much larger clone lies a single base off, so this may be a read error. The rearrangement uses TRBV12-5 and TRBJ2-3, with a tentative D call TRBD2 (6 bases). The V end was cut by 1 base, the J end by 5 bases, with 16 bases between. CDR3 size: 16 residues. Germline CDR1 and CDR2: LGHNT and FRNRAP. CDR3 DNA sequence: TGTGCTAGTGGTTTGGGGACTATCGGGGCCGAAGATACGCAGTATTTT. This codes for CASGLGTIGAEDTQYF.

This clonotype appeared many times. This rearrangement joins TRBV5-1 to TRBJ2-2; 10 bases are shared with TRBD2. Germline V lookup: CDR1 SGHRS, CDR2 YFSETQ. V lost 4 bases and J lost 3; bases outside the gene matches: 3. The CDR3 has 15 amino acids. CDR3 region: CASSPTSGYTGELFF. CDR3 bases: TGCGCCAGCAGCCCGACTAGCGGGTACACCGGGGAGCTGTTTTTT.

The V call is TRBV2, the J call TRBJ2-5; D gene unclear. V shed 8 bases and J shed 5 bases, with 15 bases lying between them. Germline V CDR1 and CDR2: SNHLY, FYNNEI. This CDR3 contains 13 residues. The CDR3 loop reads CASDHGVRETQYF. The CDR3 bases are TGTGCCAGCGACCATGGGGTGAGGGAGACCCAGTACTTC.

This clonotype was seen repeatedly, ten times or more. The chain recombines TRBV29-1 with TRBJ2-7; 8 nucleotides line up with TRBD1. Germline V gene lookup returns CDR1 SQVTM and CDR2 ANQGSEA. The CDR3 is made up of 13 amino acids. Unmatched junction bases numbered 6, after V lost 6 bases and J lost 2 bases. The CDR3 DNA is TGCAGCGTCCTGGACAGGGAGCCCTACGAGCAGTACTTC. Amino acids: CSVLDREPYEQYF.

This clonotype was seen ten or more times. The rearrangement links TRBV7-2 to TRBJ2-3; the D is unclear. The CDR3 totals 14 residues. Germline loops: CDR1 SGHTA, CDR2 FQGNSA. V lost 1 base and J 0 bases, leaving 5 bases between the germline ends. DNA of the CDR3: TGTGCCAGCAGCTTAGTTTTGAGCACAGATACGCAGTATTTT. Its protein product is CASSLVLSTDTQYF.

This clonotype was found many times. The chain combines TRBV12-3 or TRBV12-4 with TRBJ2-7; perhaps TRBD1 as D (6 bases). The CDR3 loop spans 14 amino acids. V lost 8 bases, J lost 1 base, and 15 bases lay in between. The CDR3 DNA reads as TGTGCCAGCCGAGAACAGGGAGAGTCCTACGAGCAGTACTTC. It specifies CASREQGESYEQYF.

This clonotype was counted ten times or more. The rearrangement joins TRBV10-1 to TRBJ2-3; TRBD2 aligns across 12 bases. The V gene end was trimmed by 4 bases and the J gene end by 6 bases; junction bases not matched to a gene: 11. Germline CDR1 and CDR2: WNHNN and SYGVQD (reference sequence). This CDR3 is 17 amino acids long. CDR3 region: CASSGGTSGWPRDTQYF. Written as DNA, the CDR3 is TGCGCCAGCAGTGGTGGGACTAGCGGGTGGCCCAGGGATACGCAGTATTTT.

At least ten counts were recorded for this clonotype. The rearrangement joins TRBV3-1 to TRBJ1-2, with D hard to call. This CDR3 has 15 residues. V dropped 0 bases and J dropped 13 bases, with 21 bases sitting between them. Germline V gene lookup returns CDR1 LGHDT and CDR2 YNNKEL (reference sequence). CDR3 coding DNA: TGTGCCAGCAGCCAAGATTGGGTCGGGAAAGCCTCGACCACCTTC. Its protein product is CASSQDWVGKASTTF. Variable domain in full (rest from reference TRBV3-1 and TRBJ1-2): DTAVSQTPKYLVTQMGNDKSIKCEQNLGHDTMYWYKQDSKKFLKIMFSYNNKELIINETVPNRFSPKSPDKAHLNLHINSLELGDSAVYFCASSQDWVGKASTTFGSGTRLTVV.

In regard to this clonotype: This could be a read error, since a much larger clone is one nucleotide away. This sequence joins TRBV5-6 and TRBJ2-5; 7 bases agree with TRBD2. In germline, CDR1 is SGHDT, CDR2 YYEEEE. CDR3 size: 15 residues. The V and J ends lost 0 bases and 6 bases, in that order; junction bases with no gene match: 8. CDR3 sequence reads: CASSLASGGNQTQYF. The CDR3 coding sequence is TGTGCCAGCAGCTTGGCGTCGGGGGGAAACCAGACCCAGTACTTC.

This clonotype was seen many times. CDR3 bases: TGCGCCAGCAGCTTGGGGCAGGCTTCAAACTATGGCTACACCTTC. Translated, it gives CASSLGQASNYGYTF. The J gene is TRBJ1-2, the V gene TRBV5-1; D not certain. Trimming pared 0 bases from V and 2 bases from J, leaving 11 bases between. CDR3 size: 15 residues. In germline, CDR1 is SGHRS, CDR2 YFSETQ.

This clonotype was found many times. V usage is TRBV6-5 and J usage is TRBJ1-2, with 9 nucleotides matching TRBD1. J gave up 8 bases and V 5 bases, and 3 bases lay outside the gene matches. The germline CDR1 and CDR2 sequences are MNHEY and SVGAGI. This CDR3 comprises 12 residues. The CDR3 DNA follows: TGTGCCAGCAGTGGACAGGGGAGAGGCTACACCTTC. It is translated as CASSGQGRGYTF.

This clonotype appeared many times. Here the CDR3 DNA reads TGTGCCAGCAGCTCCAGACCCCAAGAGACCCAGTACTTC. Protein: CASSSRPQETQYF. The chain recombines TRBV7-9 with TRBJ2-5; D uncertain. The CDR3 length is 13 residues. V shed 4 bases and J shed 1 base, with 7 bases lying between them. Looked up from germline, CDR1 is SEHNR and CDR2 is FQNEAQ (reference sequence). The full variable domain, in which reference TRBV7-9 and TRBJ2-5 provide the parts outside the CDR3, is DTGVSQNPRHKITKRGQNVTFRCDPISEHNRLYWYRQTLGQGPEFLTYFQNEAQLEKSRLLSDRFSAERPKGSFSTLEIQRTEQGDSAMYLCASSSRPQETQYFGPGTRLLVL.

This clonotype has ten or more counts. The rearrangement uses TRBV15 and TRBJ2-4, with D possibly TRBD2 on 7 matching bases. Germline CDR1 reads LNHNV; CDR2 reads YYDKDF (reference sequence). CDR3 length: 16 residues. Trimming cost V 1 base and J 6 bases, with 16 bases left between them. The CDR3 DNA reads TGTGCCACCAGCAGAGTACACCGGGGGGCGGGAAACATTCAGTACTTC. This sequence encodes CATSRVHRGAGNIQYF.

This clonotype was detected ten times or more. The genes are TRBV5-1 and TRBJ2-3; D is perhaps TRBD1 (5 bases). The V and J ends lost 4 bases and 5 bases respectively, with 17 bases between them. In germline, CDR1 is SGHRS, CDR2 YFSETQ. This CDR3 has 15 residues. CDR3 amino acids: CASSPGRVYGDTQYF. The CDR3 nucleotides are TGCGCCAGCAGCCCTGGCAGGGTATATGGAGATACGCAGTATTTT.

This clonotype was counted a few times. The V call is TRBV15, the J call TRBJ1-1; maybe TRBD1 (6 bases). V lost 3 bases to trimming and J lost 4 bases, with 21 bases between them. The CDR3 runs 17 residues. The V gene's germline CDR1 is LNHNV and CDR2 YYDKDF (reference sequence). Here the CDR3 reads CATSSPRDNLGGTEAFF. The DNA for the CDR3 is TGTGCCACCAGCAGCCCCCGGGACAACCTAGGTGGCACTGAAGCTTTCTTT.

There are many counts of this clonotype. The CDR3 DNA reads TGTGCCAGTAGCAGCGGGGTTGAAGCTTTCTTT. Translation: CASSSGVEAFF. The chain has TRBV19 and TRBJ1-1; D is unclear. Trimming took 6 bases from V and 7 from J, leaving 9 bases between them. CDR1 and CDR2 (germline): LNHDA, SQIVND (reference sequence). The CDR3 runs to 11 residues.

This clonotype was detected many times. The CDR3 reads CATSELGTSGVNEQFF. The CDR3 nucleotides read TGTGCCACCAGTGAGCTTGGGACTAGCGGGGTGAATGAGCAGTTCTTC. The chain joins TRBV24-1 to TRBJ2-1; 13 bases fit TRBD2. This CDR3 has 16 amino acids. In germline, CDR1 is KGHDR, CDR2 SFDVKD. The V segment lost 4 bases and the J segment 7 bases; nucleotides outside the gene matches: 6.

This clonotype was detected ten times or more. The chain employs TRBV5-1 and TRBJ2-6, with no clear D. Germline V gives CDR1 SGHRS, CDR2 YFSETQ. The CDR3 runs to 14 residues. Trimming cost V 5 bases and J 0 bases, with 6 bases left between them. CDR3 protein: CASREFSGANVLTF. The CDR3 DNA reads as TGCGCCAGCAGAGAATTCTCTGGGGCCAACGTCCTGACTTTC.

This clonotype was counted many times. The chain employs TRBV4-2 and TRBJ2-3, with 12 bases that match TRBD2. The CDR3 runs 17 residues. V dropped 3 bases and J dropped 7; count of bases not matched to a gene: 11. Per germline, CDR1 LGHNA and CDR2 YNFKEQ. The CDR3 reads CASSQPRASGGVYTQYF. The CDR3 DNA reads as TGTGCCAGCAGCCAGCCCCGGGCTAGCGGGGGGGTGTATACGCAGTATTTT.

In this sample, this clonotype turned up many times. This chain joins TRBV5-1 and TRBJ2-5; 9 bases fit TRBD2. Germline CDR1 SGHRS, CDR2 YFSETQ. V gave up 2 bases and J gave up 2 bases; unmatched junction bases: 7. The CDR3 runs 16 residues. The CDR3 DNA sequence: TGCGCCAGCAGCTTCTTGGGAGCGGGGGGACAAGAGACCCAGTACTTC. As protein: CASSFLGAGGQETQYF.

This clonotype was recorded many times. This sequence joins TRBV12-3 or TRBV12-4 and TRBJ2-7; D gene unclear. Trimming left V 3 bases short and J 2 bases short, with 8 bases between. The CDR3 is 13 amino acids. CDR3 nucleotide sequence: TGTGCCAGCAGTTTCGGGTTAACCTACGAGCAGTACTTC. It codes for CASSFGLTYEQYF.

In its sample, this clonotype was seen many times. The chain employs TRBV3-1 and TRBJ1-2, with D unresolved. Germline V gene data show CDR1 as LGHDT and CDR2 as YNNKEL (reference sequence). Trimming left V 0 bases short and J 2 bases short, with 10 bases between. The CDR3 consists of 15 residues. The CDR3 bases are TGTGCCAGCAGCCAAGATGACCGCCCGAACTATGGCTACACCTTC. This translates into CASSQDDRPNYGYTF. The entire variable domain, with the rest obtained from reference TRBV3-1 and TRBJ1-2, is as follows: DTAVSQTPKYLVTQMGNDKSIKCEQNLGHDTMYWYKQDSKKFLKIMFSYNNKELIINETVPNRFSPKSPDKAHLNLHINSLELGDSAVYFCASSQDDRPNYGYTFGSGTRLTVV.

This clonotype was found many times. The chain links TRBV25-1 to TRBJ2-5; TRBD2 agrees at 8 bases. The germline CDR1 and CDR2 sequences are MGHDK and SYGVNS. V shed 0 bases and J 5 bases; nucleotides not matched to a gene: 11. The CDR3 is 17 amino acids. CDR3: CASSEYMVAGSGETQYF. CDR3 in DNA: TGTGCCAGCAGTGAATATATGGTAGCGGGGTCGGGGGAGACCCAGTACTTC.

This clonotype was recorded at least ten times. The rearrangement uses TRBV5-1 and TRBJ1-3, with 12 bases fitting TRBD1. The germline V gene has CDR1 SGHRS and CDR2 YFSETQ. This CDR3 is 16 amino acids long. Germline trimming cut 4 bases from V and 3 bases from J; bases unmatched to any gene: 5. The CDR3 sequence is CASSLGQGAGGNTIYF. CDR3 DNA: TGCGCCAGCAGCCTGGGACAGGGGGCTGGTGGAAACACCATATATTTT.

This clonotype was recorded at least ten times. The chain couples TRBV4-1 to TRBJ2-5; D is uncertain. The CDR3 spans 14 residues. CDR1 is MGHRA and CDR2 is YSYEKL in the germline V gene. V was shortened by 1 base and J by 1 base, with 7 bases between the two germline ends. As DNA, the CDR3 is TGCGCCAGCAGCCAAGCCCACCTCCAAGAGACCCAGTACTTC. Its translation is CASSQAHLQETQYF.

This clonotype was recorded many times. The chain joins TRBV5-1 to TRBJ2-5; no clear D gene. The CDR3 is 13 residues long. V was cut by 7 bases and J by 4 bases, with 14 bases left in between. Germline V lookup: CDR1 SGHRS, CDR2 YFSETQ. The CDR3 DNA reads TGCGCCAGCGGTCTAGGCTCAGGAGAGACCCAGTACTTC. Its translation is CASGLGSGETQYF.

This clonotype has at least ten counts. The chain carries TRBV5-1 and TRBJ2-7; D gene unclear. Germline-derived CDR1 and CDR2 are SGHRS and YFSETQ. The V end lost 3 bases, the J end lost 0 bases, and 7 bases lay between the germline ends. This CDR3 contains 13 residues. The CDR3 reads CASSSSSSYEQYF. For the CDR3, the DNA is TGCGCCAGCAGCTCCAGTAGCTCCTACGAGCAGTACTTC.

This clonotype was counted ten times or more. The chain employs TRBV7-2 and TRBJ2-5; 9 bases agree with TRBD1. Trimming cost V 5 bases and J 3 bases; bases outside gene matches: 4. The CDR3 runs to 14 residues. CDR1 and CDR2 (germline): SGHTA, FQGNSA. This CDR3 is CASSPRTGEETQYF. The CDR3, as DNA: TGTGCCAGCAGCCCCCGGACAGGGGAAGAGACCCAGTACTTC.

The rearrangement links TRBV10-3 to TRBJ2-7; 7 bases fit TRBD1. J gave up 5 bases and V 6 bases, and 10 bases lay outside the gene matches. The CDR3 has 14 residues. Germline CDR1 is ENHRY and CDR2 is SYGVKD. As DNA, the CDR3 is TGTGCCATCAGGGAACAGGGGTCCGCGGACGAGCAGTACTTC. Its protein is CAIREQGSADEQYF.

In this sample, this clonotype turned up many times. This chain uses TRBV12-3 or TRBV12-4 with TRBJ2-3, with 7 nucleotides matching TRBD2. The CDR3 runs 14 residues. Germline trimming cut 5 bases from V and 4 bases from J; bases unmatched to any gene: 6. The CDR3 region is CASSQSGVPDTQYF. In DNA form, the CDR3 reads TGTGCCAGCAGTCAAAGCGGGGTTCCAGATACGCAGTATTTT.

This clonotype was seen at least ten times. The gene calls are TRBV10-3 and TRBJ2-6; no definite D call. Per the germline V gene, CDR1 is ENHRY and CDR2 is SYGVKD. This CDR3 comprises 16 residues. V was cut by 0 bases and J by 0 bases, with 6 bases left in between. The CDR3 DNA is TGTGCCATCAGTGAGTCATTAGACTCTGGGGCCAACGTCCTGACTTTC. Its protein is CAISESLDSGANVLTF.